This T cell receptor (beta chain) was identified in a study of tissue T cells after allogeneic stem cell transplantation. Time point noted: mouse harvest day 14 after allogeneic transplant. The graft held 10^6 splenic CD5+ T cells and 10^7 T-cell-depleted bone marrow cells. Tissues came from B6→BALB/c major-mismatch GVHD mice at day 7 or 14. The table lists this clone with a few counts. Its antigen is as yet unknown. Mouse germline and gene names are used. The DNA ends 1 residue before the CDR3 does, and the rest of the CDR3 is filled in from the germline J gene. Study-wide results and limits: Few T cell clones were shared across patients, but motif clusters showed tissue-specific shared signatures. Anatomically similar tissues had similar TCR repertoires within each patient.

Sequencing of TCRbeta CDR3 at survey depth gave sequences and template counts. Only in-frame clones appear in the TCRdb table, and some are missing; sequencing was by immunoSEQ multiplex PCR. The sample has hundreds of clones; 45% to 60% are singletons. The junction had 1 base not matched to a gene; V was cut back by 4 bases and J by 0 bases. Germline CDR1 reads SNHLY; CDR2 reads FYNGKV (reference sequence). CDR3 size: 14 residues. The sequence was collected from a female BALB/c mouse given C57BL/6 T cells with graft-versus-host disease after an allogeneic hematopoietic cell transplant. The gene calls are TRBV3 and TRBJ2-7, with 9 nucleotides matching TRBD2. Source material: liver tissue. The sequenced part of the CDR3 DNA is TGTGCCAGCAGCTCGACTGGGGGCTCCTATGAACAGTAC. Translated, it gives CASSSTGGSYEQY. The complete CDR3 reads CASSSTGGSYEQYF.